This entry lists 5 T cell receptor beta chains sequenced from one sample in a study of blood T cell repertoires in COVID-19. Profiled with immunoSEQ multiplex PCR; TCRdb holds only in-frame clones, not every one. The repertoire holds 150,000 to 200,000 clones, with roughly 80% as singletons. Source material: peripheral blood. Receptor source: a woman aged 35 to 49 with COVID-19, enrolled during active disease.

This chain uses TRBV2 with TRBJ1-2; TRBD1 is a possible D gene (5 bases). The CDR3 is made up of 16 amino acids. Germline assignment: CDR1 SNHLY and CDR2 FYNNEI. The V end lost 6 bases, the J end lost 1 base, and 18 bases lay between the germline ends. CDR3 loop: CASSRTGGGGNYGYTF. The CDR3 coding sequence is TGTGCCAGCAGCCGGACTGGGGGGGGTGGTAACTATGGCTACACCTTC. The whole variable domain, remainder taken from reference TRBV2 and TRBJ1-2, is EPEVTQTPSHQVTQMGQEVILRCVPISNHLYFYWYRQILGQKVEFLVSFYNNEISEKSEIFDDQFSVERPDGSNFTLKIRSTKLEDSAMYFCASSRTGGGGNYGYTFGSGTRLTVV.

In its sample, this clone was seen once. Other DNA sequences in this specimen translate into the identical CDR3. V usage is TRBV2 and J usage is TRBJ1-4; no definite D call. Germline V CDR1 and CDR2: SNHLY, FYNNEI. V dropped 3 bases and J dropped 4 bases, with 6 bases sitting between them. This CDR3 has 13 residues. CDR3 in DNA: TGTGCCAGCAGTGACAGGAATAATGAAAAACTGTTTTTT. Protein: CASSDRNNEKLFF.

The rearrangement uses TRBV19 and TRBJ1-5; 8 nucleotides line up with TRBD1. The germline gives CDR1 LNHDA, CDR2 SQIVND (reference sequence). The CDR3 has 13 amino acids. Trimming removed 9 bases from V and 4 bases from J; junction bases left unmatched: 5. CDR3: CASTGQGNQPQHF. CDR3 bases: TGTGCCAGCACTGGACAGGGAAATCAGCCCCAGCATTTT.

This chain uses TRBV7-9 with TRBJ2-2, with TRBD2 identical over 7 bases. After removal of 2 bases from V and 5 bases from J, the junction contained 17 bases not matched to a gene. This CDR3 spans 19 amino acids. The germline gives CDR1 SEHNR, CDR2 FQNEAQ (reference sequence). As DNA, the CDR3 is TGTGCCAGCAGCTTATTCGGGAGGCCCAACGCTGGTAGAACCGGGGAGCTGTTTTTT. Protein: CASSLFGRPNAGRTGELFF.

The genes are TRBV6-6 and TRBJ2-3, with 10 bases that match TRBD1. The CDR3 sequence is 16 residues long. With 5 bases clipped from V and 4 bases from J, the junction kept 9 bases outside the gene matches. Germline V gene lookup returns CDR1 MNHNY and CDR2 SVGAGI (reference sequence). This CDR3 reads CASSQHRDRGSDTQYF. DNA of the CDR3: TGTGCCAGCAGTCAACACCGGGACAGGGGTTCAGATACGCAGTATTTT.